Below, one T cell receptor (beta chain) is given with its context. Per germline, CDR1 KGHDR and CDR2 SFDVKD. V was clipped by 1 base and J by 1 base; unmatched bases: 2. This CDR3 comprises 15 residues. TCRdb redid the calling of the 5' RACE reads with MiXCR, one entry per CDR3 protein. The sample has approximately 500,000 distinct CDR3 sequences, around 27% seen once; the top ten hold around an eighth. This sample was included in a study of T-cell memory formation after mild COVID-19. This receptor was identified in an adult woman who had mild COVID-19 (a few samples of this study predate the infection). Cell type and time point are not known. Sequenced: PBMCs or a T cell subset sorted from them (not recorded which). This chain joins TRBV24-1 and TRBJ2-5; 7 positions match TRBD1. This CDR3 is CATSDFRDSQETQYF. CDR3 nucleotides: TGTGCCACCAGTGATTTTAGGGACAGCCAAGAGACCCAGTACTTC.